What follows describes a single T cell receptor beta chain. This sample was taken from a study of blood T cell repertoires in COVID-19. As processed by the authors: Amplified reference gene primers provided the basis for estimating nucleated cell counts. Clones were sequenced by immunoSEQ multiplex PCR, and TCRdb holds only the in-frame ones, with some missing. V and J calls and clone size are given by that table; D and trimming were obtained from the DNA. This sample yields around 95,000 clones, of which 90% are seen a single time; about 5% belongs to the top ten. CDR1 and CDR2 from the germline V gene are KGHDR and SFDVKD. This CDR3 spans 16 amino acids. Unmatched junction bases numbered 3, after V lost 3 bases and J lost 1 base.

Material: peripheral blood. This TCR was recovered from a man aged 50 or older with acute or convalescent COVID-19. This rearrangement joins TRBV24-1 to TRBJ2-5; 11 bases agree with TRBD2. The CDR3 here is CATSDPGLAVQETQYF. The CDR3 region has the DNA TGTGCCACCAGTGATCCGGGACTAGCGGTCCAAGAGACCCAGTACTTC.